This TCR beta chain was recovered during a study of CD8+ T cells in alopecia areata. Whole-study context: Patients remained on tofacitinib for 6 to 18 months and then went 6 months without it.

As regards this clone: The antigen remains undetermined.

Punch biopsies of lesional scalp, plus peripheral blood, were taken from alopecia areata patients. Study outcomes and limitations: Among patients, TCR sharing was less clear than in mice, a difference possibly due in part to HLA diversity in the patient population.

Extracted from the samples, RNA was reverse transcribed into cDNA to serve as the sequencing template. Using immunoSEQ multiplex PCR, the repertoire was profiled, and TCRdb retains in-frame clones only, with some absent. The table shows about 130,000 clones, with roughly three fifths occurring only once. Specimen: CD4+ T cells sorted from blood, collected at week 0. This TCR was recovered from a human donor with alopecia areata.

The CDR3 spells CASSQVQGSNYGYTF. The DNA of the CDR3 is TGCGCCAGCAGCCAAGTCCAGGGGAGTAACTATGGCTACACCTTC. The J gene is TRBJ1-2, the V gene TRBV4-1; tentatively, D is TRBD1 (6 bases). Germline assignment: CDR1 MGHRA and CDR2 YSYEKL. V was cut by 1 base and J by 1 base, with 10 bases left in between. CDR3 length: 15 amino acids.